The present entry profiles one TCR beta chain with its context. Authors of the study amplified TCR beta CDR3 regions from RNA transcripts. HTBI primers were employed in a first-round RT-PCR of the TCR CDR3. TCRdb re-derived calls from the multiplex PCR reads in MiXCR, one entry per CDR3 protein. The data contain roughly 510,000 distinct CDR3 sequences, 20% to 25% of them seen just once; the ten biggest clones take up 26%. This sample was taken from a study of T cells in Graves' hyperthyroidism and ophthalmopathy. Diagnoses were established using clinical symptoms, serum thyroxine and TRAb, thyroid ultrasound and orbital computed tomography. Germline assignment: CDR1 MGHRA and CDR2 YSYEKL. The CDR3 runs 17 residues. V lost 1 base to trimming and J lost 0 bases, with 15 bases between them.

The TCR sequence derives from a man between 18 and 29 years old with Graves' hyperthyroidism. The V call is TRBV4-1, the J call TRBJ1-1; no firm D call. The specimen sequenced was blood. The CDR3, as DNA: TGCGCCAGCAGCCAAGGGGCTCCGCCACGAATGAACACTGAAGCTTTCTTT. It specifies CASSQGAPPRMNTEAFF.